This T cell receptor (beta chain) was found in a study of blood T cell repertoires in COVID-19. Study details: Some COVID-19 samples were acute and others convalescent; all came from the United States, Italy and Spain.

The V gene's germline CDR1 is SQVTM and CDR2 ANQGSEA. V was clipped by 1 base and J by 5 bases, with 7 bases between them. The CDR3 consists of 12 residues. This clone has only a few counts. The data were produced by immunoSEQ multiplex PCR, yet TCRdb's version contains in-frame clones alone and is incomplete. This sample has about 150,000 clones, with roughly nine tenths found just once. The sequenced material came from peripheral blood. V gene TRBV29-1 combines with J gene TRBJ2-3, with D possibly TRBD2 on 5 matching bases. The TCR originated in a woman in her 70s with acute or convalescent COVID-19. The CDR3 nucleotides read TGCAGCGTTGAAGGCGCGGGAGATACGCAGTATTTT. Translating it yields CSVEGAGDTQYF.